The clone carrying this T cell receptor (beta chain) was detected only a few times. Time point meaning: pre-sensitization, week 0. Sample treatment: therapeutic diphenylcyclopropenone sensitization with weekly scalp DPC. The study enrolled 18 to 70-year-old alopecia patients suitable for DPC. This sample is part of a study of human T cells and chemical hapten exposure. TCRdb fed the RACE reads into MiXCR, producing one record per CDR3 protein. The sample lists approximately 320,000 distinct CDR3 sequences; around 5.5% were seen once. The CDR3 is made up of 12 amino acids. Germline CDR1 reads SEHNR; CDR2 reads FQNEAQ (reference sequence). The V segment lost 4 bases and the J segment 7 bases; nucleotides outside the gene matches: 3.

The origin of this receptor is a woman between 18 and 29 years old with alopecia areata. Some clones in this sample may be carry-over from other donors' samples. Source: whole blood, taken in connection with sensitization to the hapten diphenylcyclopropenone (DPC). The chain uses TRBV7-9 and TRBJ2-7, with 8 bases fitting TRBD1. The CDR3 bases are TGTGCCAGCAGCTCCGGACAGGGAGAGCAGTACTTC. Amino acids: CASSSGQGEQYF.